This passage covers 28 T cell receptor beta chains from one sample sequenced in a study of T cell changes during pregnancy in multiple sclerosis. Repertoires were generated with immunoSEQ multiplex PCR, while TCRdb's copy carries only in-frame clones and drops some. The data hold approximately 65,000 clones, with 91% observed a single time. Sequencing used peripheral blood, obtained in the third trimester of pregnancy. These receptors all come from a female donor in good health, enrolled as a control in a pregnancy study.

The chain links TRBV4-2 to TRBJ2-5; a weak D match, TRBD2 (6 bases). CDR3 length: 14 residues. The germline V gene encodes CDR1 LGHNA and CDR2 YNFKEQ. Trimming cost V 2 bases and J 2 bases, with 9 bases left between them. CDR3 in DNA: TGTGCCAGCAGCCAACCGGGGGAGCAAGAGACCCAGTACTTC. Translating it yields CASSQPGEQETQYF.

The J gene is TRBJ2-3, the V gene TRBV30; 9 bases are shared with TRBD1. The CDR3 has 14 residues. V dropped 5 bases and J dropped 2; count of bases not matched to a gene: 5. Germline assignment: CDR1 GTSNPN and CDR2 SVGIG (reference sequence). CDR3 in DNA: TGTGCCTGGTCCGGGACAGGGCACACAGATACGCAGTATTTT. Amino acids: CAWSGTGHTDTQYF.

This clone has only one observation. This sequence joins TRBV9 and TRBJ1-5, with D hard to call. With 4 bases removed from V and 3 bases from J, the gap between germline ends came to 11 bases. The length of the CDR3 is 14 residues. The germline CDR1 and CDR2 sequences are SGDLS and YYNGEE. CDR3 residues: CASSPGRDNQPQHF. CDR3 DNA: TGTGCCAGCAGCCCCGGGAGGGACAATCAGCCCCAGCATTTT.

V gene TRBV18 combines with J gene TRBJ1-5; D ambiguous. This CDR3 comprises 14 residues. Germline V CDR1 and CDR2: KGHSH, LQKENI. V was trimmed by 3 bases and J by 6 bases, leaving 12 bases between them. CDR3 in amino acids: CASSPDITVQPQHF. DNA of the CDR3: TGTGCCAGCTCACCCGACATTACGGTTCAGCCCCAGCATTTT.

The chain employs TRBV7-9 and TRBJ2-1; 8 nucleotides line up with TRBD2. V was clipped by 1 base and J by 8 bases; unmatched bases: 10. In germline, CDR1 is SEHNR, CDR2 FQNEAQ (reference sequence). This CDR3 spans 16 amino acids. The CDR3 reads CASSLGPAGVPDEQFF. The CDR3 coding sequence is TGTGCCAGCAGCTTAGGTCCAGCGGGGGTGCCAGATGAGCAGTTCTTC.

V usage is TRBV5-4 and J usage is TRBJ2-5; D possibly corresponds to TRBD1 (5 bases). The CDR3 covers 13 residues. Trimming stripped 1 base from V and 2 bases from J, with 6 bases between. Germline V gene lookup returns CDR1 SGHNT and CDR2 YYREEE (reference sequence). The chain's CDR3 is CASSLRGQETQYF. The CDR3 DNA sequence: TGTGCCAGCAGCTTGAGGGGACAAGAGACCCAGTACTTC.

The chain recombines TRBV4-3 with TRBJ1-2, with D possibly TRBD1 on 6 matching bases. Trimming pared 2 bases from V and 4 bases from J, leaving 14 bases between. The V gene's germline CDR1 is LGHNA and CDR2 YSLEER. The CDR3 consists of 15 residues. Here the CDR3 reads CASSQMGASFYGYTF. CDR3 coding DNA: TGCGCCAGCAGCCAAATGGGGGCTTCTTTCTATGGCTACACCTTC.

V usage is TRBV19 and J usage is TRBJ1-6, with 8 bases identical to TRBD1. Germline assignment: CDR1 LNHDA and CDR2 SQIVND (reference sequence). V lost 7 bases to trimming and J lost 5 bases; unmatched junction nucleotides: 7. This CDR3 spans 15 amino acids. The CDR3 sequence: CASTFRQGNNSPLHF. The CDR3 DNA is TGTGCCAGTACCTTCCGACAGGGGAATAATTCACCCCTCCACTTT.

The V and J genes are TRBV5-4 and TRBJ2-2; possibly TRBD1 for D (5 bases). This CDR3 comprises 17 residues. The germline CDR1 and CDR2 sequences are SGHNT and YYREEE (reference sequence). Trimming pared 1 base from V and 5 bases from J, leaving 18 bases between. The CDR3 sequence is CASSLWGMVDPTGELFF. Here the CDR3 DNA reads TGTGCCAGCAGCTTGTGGGGCATGGTAGACCCGACCGGGGAGCTGTTTTTT.

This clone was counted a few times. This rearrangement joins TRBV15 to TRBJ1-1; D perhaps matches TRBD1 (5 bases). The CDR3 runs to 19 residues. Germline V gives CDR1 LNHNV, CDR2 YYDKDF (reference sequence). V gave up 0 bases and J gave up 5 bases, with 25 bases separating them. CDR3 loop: CATSRDIWREGPLRTEAFF. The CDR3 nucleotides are TGTGCCACCAGCAGAGATATCTGGAGGGAGGGACCTCTCAGGACTGAAGCTTTCTTT.

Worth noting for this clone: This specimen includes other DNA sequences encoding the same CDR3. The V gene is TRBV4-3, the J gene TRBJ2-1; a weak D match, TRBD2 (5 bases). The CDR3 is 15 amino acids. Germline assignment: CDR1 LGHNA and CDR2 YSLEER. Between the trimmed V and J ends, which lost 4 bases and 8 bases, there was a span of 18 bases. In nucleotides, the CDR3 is TGCGCCAGCAGCCTGGACTCAAACGCCGCTTATGAGCAGTTCTTC. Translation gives CASSLDSNAAYEQFF.

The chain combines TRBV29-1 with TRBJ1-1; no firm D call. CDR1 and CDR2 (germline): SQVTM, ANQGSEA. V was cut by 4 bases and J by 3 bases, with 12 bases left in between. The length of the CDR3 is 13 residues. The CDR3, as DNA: TGCAGCGTTGGTCCGGTTAAATACACTGAAGCTTTCTTT. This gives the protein CSVGPVKYTEAFF.

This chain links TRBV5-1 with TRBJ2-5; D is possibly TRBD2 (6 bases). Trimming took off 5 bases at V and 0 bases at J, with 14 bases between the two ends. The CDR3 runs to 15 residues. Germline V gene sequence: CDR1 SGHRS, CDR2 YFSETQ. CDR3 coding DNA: TGCGCCAGCAGTCAACGGGCGGGAAACCAAGAGACCCAGTACTTC. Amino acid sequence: CASSQRAGNQETQYF.

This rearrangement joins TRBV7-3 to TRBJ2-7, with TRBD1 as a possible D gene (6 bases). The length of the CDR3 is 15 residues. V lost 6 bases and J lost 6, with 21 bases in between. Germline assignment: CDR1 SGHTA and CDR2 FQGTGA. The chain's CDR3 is CASRSTGNPLLEQYF. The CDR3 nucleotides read TGTGCCAGCAGATCGACAGGTAACCCCCTCCTCGAGCAGTACTTC.

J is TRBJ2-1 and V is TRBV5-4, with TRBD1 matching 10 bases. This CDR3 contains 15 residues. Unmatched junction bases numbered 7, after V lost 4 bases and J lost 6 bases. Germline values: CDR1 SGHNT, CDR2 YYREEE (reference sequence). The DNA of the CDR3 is TGTGCCAGCAGCCTCCCGGGACAGGGGTCCAATGAGCAGTTCTTC. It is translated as CASSLPGQGSNEQFF.

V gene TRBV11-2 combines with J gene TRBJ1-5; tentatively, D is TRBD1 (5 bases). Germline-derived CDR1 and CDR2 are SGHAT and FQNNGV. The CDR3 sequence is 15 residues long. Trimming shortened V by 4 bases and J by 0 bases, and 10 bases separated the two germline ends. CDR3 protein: CASSSGLNSNQPQHF. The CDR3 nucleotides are TGTGCCAGCAGCTCAGGGTTAAATAGCAATCAGCCCCAGCATTTT.

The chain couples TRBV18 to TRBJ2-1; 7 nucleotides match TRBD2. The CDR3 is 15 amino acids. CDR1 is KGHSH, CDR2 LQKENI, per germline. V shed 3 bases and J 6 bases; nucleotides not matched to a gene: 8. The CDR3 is CASSPMGAGLNEQFF. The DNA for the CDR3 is TGTGCCAGCTCACCCATGGGAGCGGGGCTCAATGAGCAGTTCTTC. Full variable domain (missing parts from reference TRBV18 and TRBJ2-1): NAGVMQNPRHLVRRRGQEARLRCSPMKGHSHVYWYRQLPEEGLKFMVYLQKENIIDESGMPKERFSAEFPKEGPSILRIQQVVRGDSAAYFCASSPMGAGLNEQFFGPGTRLTVL.

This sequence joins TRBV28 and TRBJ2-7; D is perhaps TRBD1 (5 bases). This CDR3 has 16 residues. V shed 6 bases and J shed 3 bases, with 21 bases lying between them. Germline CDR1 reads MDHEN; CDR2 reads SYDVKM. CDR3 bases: TGTGCCAGCAGCTCGGCCGGACATCGGGTCTTCTACGAGCAGTACTTC. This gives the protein CASSSAGHRVFYEQYF.

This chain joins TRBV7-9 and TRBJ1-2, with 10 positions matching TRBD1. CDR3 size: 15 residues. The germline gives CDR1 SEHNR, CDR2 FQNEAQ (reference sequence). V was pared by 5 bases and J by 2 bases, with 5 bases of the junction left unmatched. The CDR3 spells CASSRDRGTNYGYTF. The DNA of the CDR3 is TGTGCCAGCAGCCGGGACAGGGGTACGAACTATGGCTACACCTTC.

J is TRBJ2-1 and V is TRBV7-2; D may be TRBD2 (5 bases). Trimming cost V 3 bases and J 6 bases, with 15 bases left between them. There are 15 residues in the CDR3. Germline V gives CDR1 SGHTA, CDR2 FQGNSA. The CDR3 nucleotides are TGTGCCAGCAGCTTTGGGCTAGCCCGCGGCAATGAGCAGTTCTTC. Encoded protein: CASSFGLARGNEQFF.

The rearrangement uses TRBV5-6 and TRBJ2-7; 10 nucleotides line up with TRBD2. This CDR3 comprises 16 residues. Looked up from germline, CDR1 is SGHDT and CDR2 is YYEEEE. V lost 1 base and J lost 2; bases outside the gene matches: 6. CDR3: CASSLSGLAVPYEQYF. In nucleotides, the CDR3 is TGTGCCAGCAGCTTGTCTGGACTAGCGGTCCCCTACGAGCAGTACTTC.

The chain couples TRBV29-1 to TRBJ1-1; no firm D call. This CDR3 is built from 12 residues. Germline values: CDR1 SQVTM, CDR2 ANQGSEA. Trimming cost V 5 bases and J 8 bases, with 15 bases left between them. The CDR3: CSVRLGWSEAFF. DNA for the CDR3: TGCAGCGTTCGTTTAGGTTGGAGCGAAGCTTTCTTT. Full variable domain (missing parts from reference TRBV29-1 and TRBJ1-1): SAVISQKPSRDICQRGTSLTIQCQVDSQVTMMFWYRQQPGQSLTLIATANQGSEATYESGFVIDKFPISRPNLTFSTLTVSNMSPEDSSIYLCSVRLGWSEAFFGQGTRLTVV.

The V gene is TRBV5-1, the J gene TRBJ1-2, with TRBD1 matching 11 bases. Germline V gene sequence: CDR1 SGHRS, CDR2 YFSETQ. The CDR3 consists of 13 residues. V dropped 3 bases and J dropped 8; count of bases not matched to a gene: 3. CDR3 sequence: CASSSGQGGGYTF. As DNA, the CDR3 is TGCGCCAGCAGCTCGGGACAGGGGGGCGGCTACACCTTC.

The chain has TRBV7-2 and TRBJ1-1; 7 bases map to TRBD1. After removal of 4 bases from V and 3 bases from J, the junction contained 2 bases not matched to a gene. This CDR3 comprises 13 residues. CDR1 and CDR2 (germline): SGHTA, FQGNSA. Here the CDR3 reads CASSSQGYTEAFF. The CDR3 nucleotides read TGTGCCAGCAGCTCACAGGGGTACACTGAAGCTTTCTTT.

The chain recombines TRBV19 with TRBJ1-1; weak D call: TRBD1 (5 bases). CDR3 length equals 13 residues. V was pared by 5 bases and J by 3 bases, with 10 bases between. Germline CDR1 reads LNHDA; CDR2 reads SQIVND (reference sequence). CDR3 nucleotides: TGTGCCAGTAGTCTCGGGGGTGACACTGAAGCTTTCTTT. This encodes CASSLGGDTEAFF.

CDR3 coding DNA: TGTGCCAGCAGTACGGCAGGGAGGGAGCCCCAGCATTTT. Residues: CASSTAGREPQHF. The V gene is TRBV27, the J gene TRBJ1-5; possibly TRBD1 for D (5 bases). Germline CDR1 and CDR2: MNHEY and SMNVEV (reference sequence). CDR3 size: 13 residues. The V gene lost 5 bases and the J gene lost 8 bases, with 13 bases spanning the gap.

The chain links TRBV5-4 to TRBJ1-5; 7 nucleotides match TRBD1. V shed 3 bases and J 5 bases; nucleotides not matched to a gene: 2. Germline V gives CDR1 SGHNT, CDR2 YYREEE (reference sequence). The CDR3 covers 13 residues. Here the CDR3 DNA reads TGTGCCAGCAGCTCCCAGGGGGATCAGCCCCAGCATTTT. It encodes CASSSQGDQPQHF.

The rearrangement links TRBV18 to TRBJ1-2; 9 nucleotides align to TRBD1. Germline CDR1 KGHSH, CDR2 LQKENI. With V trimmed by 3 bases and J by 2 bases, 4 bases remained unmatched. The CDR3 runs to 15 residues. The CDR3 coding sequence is TGTGCCAGCTCACCTGGGGGACAGGGCAACTATGGCTACACCTTC. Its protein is CASSPGGQGNYGYTF.